One sample yielded the 18 T cell receptor beta chains listed below, sequenced in a study of regulatory T cells in long-lasting Graves disease. The sample's time point: persistent/refractory GD, antithyroid drugs over 5 years with positive TRAb. With RNA extracted from PBMCs as input, the TCR library was made. HTBI primers from iRepertoire and Arm-PCR of CDR3 regions yielded the TCR beta libraries. Each CDR3 protein is one row after TCRdb ran MiXCR on the multiplex PCR reads. The sample has more than 650,000 distinct CDR3 sequences, 30% seen once. Sequencing used peripheral blood mononuclear cells (PBMCs), obtained when the disease was refractory, from a patient treated with antithyroid drugs. These receptors originate from a female donor with Graves disease.

This clonotype has only a few counts. The chain is built from TRBV7-2 and TRBJ1-1; unclear D gene. V lost 2 bases, J lost 3 bases, and 7 bases lay in between. This CDR3 region has 13 residues. CDR1 is SGHTA and CDR2 is FQGNSA in the germline V gene. The chain's CDR3 is CASSLQLYTEAFF. The CDR3 coding sequence is TGTGCCAGCAGCTTACAGCTCTACACTGAAGCTTTCTTT.

Remarks on this clonotype: One base away lies a much larger clone, so this may be a sequencing read error. The rearrangement joins TRBV20-1 to TRBJ2-7, with TRBD2 as a possible D gene (5 bases). The length of the CDR3 is 15 residues. The ends were cut back, 0 bases at V and 2 bases at J, with 14 bases in the middle. Germline CDR1 and CDR2: DFQATT and SNEGSKA (reference sequence). The CDR3 reads CSARDAGYDPYEQYF. CDR3 DNA: TGCAGTGCTAGAGACGCGGGTTATGACCCCTACGAGCAGTACTTC.

In its sample, this clonotype was seen a few times. The V and J genes are TRBV28 and TRBJ1-2; 9 positions match TRBD1. The CDR3 extends over 15 amino acids. CDR1 MDHEN and CDR2 SYDVKM come from the germline V gene. Trimming removed 4 bases from V and 3 bases from J; junction bases left unmatched: 6. This CDR3 reads CASSYGTGFYYGYTF. The CDR3 nucleotides read TGTGCCAGCAGTTATGGGACAGGGTTCTACTATGGCTACACCTTC.

The chain employs TRBV19 and TRBJ2-7; D is unresolved. CDR3 size: 16 residues. Germline CDR1 reads LNHDA; CDR2 reads SQIVND (reference sequence). V shed 4 bases and J shed 5 bases, with 21 bases lying between them. CDR3 sequence reads: CASSRLQQRDGDEQYF. The CDR3 DNA reads as TGTGCCAGTAGTAGACTCCAGCAACGAGATGGAGACGAGCAGTACTTC.

The chain links TRBV10-1 to TRBJ2-5; 8 bases align to TRBD2. The CDR3 is 15 residues long. The trim removed 4 bases at V and 1 base at J, leaving 5 bases unmatched. Germline V gene data show CDR1 as WNHNN and CDR2 as SYGVQD (reference sequence). In nucleotides, the CDR3 is TGCGCCAGCAGTGGCGGGAGGCCCCTCCAAGAGACCCAGTACTTC. It is translated as CASSGGRPLQETQYF.

The chain recombines TRBV3-1 with TRBJ1-6, with 8 bases that match TRBD1. V trimming: 0 bases; J trimming: 10 bases; junction bases outside the gene matches: 8. Per germline, CDR1 LGHDT and CDR2 YNNKEL (reference sequence). This CDR3 is 16 amino acids long. The CDR3 nucleotides are TGTGCCAGCAGCCAAGAAGGTGCACAGGGGGTGTCACCCCTCCACTTT. Translation gives CASSQEGAQGVSPLHF.

The chain has TRBV14 and TRBJ2-7; 9 bases agree with TRBD2. The germline V gene has CDR1 SGHDN and CDR2 FVKESK. This CDR3 has 16 amino acids. With 4 bases clipped from V and 3 bases from J, the junction kept 10 bases outside the gene matches. CDR3 coding DNA: TGTGCCAGCAGCCTAAAAGGTAGCGGGGGCAACTACGAGCAGTACTTC. Its translation: CASSLKGSGGNYEQYF.

The sample holds a few counts of this clonotype. CDR3 nucleotide sequence: TGTGCCAGCAGCGACAGGGTTTGGGGACAGCCCCAGCATTTT. It encodes CASSDRVWGQPQHF. The chain is built from TRBV3-1 and TRBJ1-5; 7 bases align to TRBD1. The CDR3 is 14 amino acids. The trim removed 5 bases at V and 7 bases at J, leaving 8 bases unmatched. The germline V gene has CDR1 LGHDT and CDR2 YNNKEL (reference sequence).

The genes are TRBV10-3 and TRBJ1-2, with TRBD1 identical over 11 bases. The CDR3 covers 17 residues. J gave up 6 bases and V 2 bases, and 11 bases lay outside the gene matches. Germline CDR1 reads ENHRY; CDR2 reads SYGVKD. The CDR3 spells CAISEDSDRGHRNGYTF. CDR3 DNA sequence: TGTGCCATCAGTGAGGATTCGGACAGGGGGCATCGTAATGGCTACACCTTC.

This clonotype has just a few counts. The CDR3 here is CASSPPVGTSVSYEQYF. In DNA, the CDR3 is TGTGCCAGCTCACCACCGGTCGGAACTAGCGTCTCCTACGAGCAGTACTTC. The chain joins TRBV18 to TRBJ2-7; 7 positions match TRBD2. Per the germline V gene, CDR1 is KGHSH and CDR2 is LQKENI. CDR3 length: 17 amino acids. J was trimmed by 0 bases and V by 0 bases; bases with no gene match: 8.

The V and J genes are TRBV19 and TRBJ1-1, with D perhaps matching TRBD1 (5 bases). V was trimmed by 0 bases and J by 0 bases, leaving 8 bases between them. The CDR3 contains 15 residues. Per the germline V gene, CDR1 is LNHDA and CDR2 is SQIVND (reference sequence). CDR3 DNA: TGTGCCAGTAGTATAGATGGGGACGTGAACACTGAAGCTTTCTTT. This codes for CASSIDGDVNTEAFF. The full variable domain, rest sourced from reference TRBV19 and TRBJ1-1, is DGGITQSPKYLFRKEGQNVTLSCEQNLNHDAMYWYRQDPGQGLRLIYYSQIVNDFQKGDIAEGYSVSREKKESFPLTVTSAQKNPTAFYLCASSIDGDVNTEAFFGQGTRLTVV.

This clonotype was seen at least ten times. The J gene is TRBJ1-2, the V gene TRBV10-3; D is undetermined. This CDR3 contains 9 residues. V was clipped by 8 bases and J by 8 bases, with 6 bases between them. Germline CDR1 reads ENHRY; CDR2 reads SYGVKD. CDR3 sequence (DNA): TGTGCCATCGGAGCCGGCTACACCTTC. Translated, it gives CAIGAGYTF.

The gene calls are TRBV20-1 and TRBJ1-4, with D uncertain. The ends were cut back, 5 bases at V and 7 bases at J, with 8 bases in the middle. The CDR3 length is 11 residues. Germline CDR1 DFQATT, CDR2 SNEGSKA (reference sequence). The CDR3 DNA is TGCAGTGCTGAAGGGCGTGAAAAACTGTTTTTT. Translation gives CSAEGREKLFF.

V usage is TRBV7-3 and J usage is TRBJ1-1; 7 bases are a match to TRBD1. The CDR3 covers 14 residues. Losses at the gene ends were 8 bases for V and 1 base for J; bases not matched to a gene: 7. In germline, CDR1 is SGHTA, CDR2 FQGTGA. The CDR3 nucleotides read TGTGCCAGCGGAACCGGGACAGCGAACACTGAAGCTTTCTTT. This translates into CASGTGTANTEAFF.

The chain uses TRBV20-1 and TRBJ1-6; possible D gene TRBD1, 5 bases. CDR1 is DFQATT, CDR2 SNEGSKA, per germline (reference sequence). The CDR3 extends over 16 amino acids. The V gene lost 0 bases and the J gene lost 0 bases, with 9 bases spanning the gap. CDR3 nucleotide sequence: TGCAGTGCTAGAGATGTGGGACCCTCCTATAATTCACCCCTCCACTTT. It is translated as CSARDVGPSYNSPLHF.

The genes are TRBV4-1 and TRBJ1-1; 7 nucleotides match TRBD1. The CDR3 length is 15 residues. With 5 bases clipped from V and 8 bases from J, the junction kept 14 bases outside the gene matches. CDR1 is MGHRA, CDR2 YSYEKL, per germline. The CDR3 loop is CASSTYRGPVTEAFF. As DNA, the CDR3 is TGCGCCAGCAGCACCTACAGGGGCCCCGTCACGGAAGCTTTCTTT.

The V and J genes are TRBV7-2 and TRBJ1-1, with D tentatively TRBD1 (5 bases). The CDR3 has 15 residues. Trimming left V 2 bases short and J 3 bases short, with 13 bases between. CDR1 is SGHTA, CDR2 FQGNSA, per germline. CDR3 in amino acids: CASSLRAGSYTEAFF. The DNA of the CDR3 is TGTGCCAGCAGCTTAAGGGCAGGGTCGTACACTGAAGCTTTCTTT.

The chain recombines TRBV5-1 with TRBJ1-4; D call uncertain. V lost 4 bases and J lost 1, with 11 bases in between. Germline assignment: CDR1 SGHRS and CDR2 YFSETQ. This CDR3 region has 15 residues. CDR3 sequence: CASSDLPVTNEKLFF. The CDR3 coding sequence is TGCGCCAGCAGCGACCTACCAGTAACTAATGAAAAACTGTTTTTT.